A single sample gave rise to the 20 T cell receptor beta chains below, sequenced in a study of T cell responses to AZD1222 COVID-19 vaccine. This table comes from immunoSEQ multiplex PCR, and its TCRdb copy is limited to in-frame clones, with some not included. The table has roughly 120,000 clones, 85% to 90% seen once. The input for sequencing was peripheral blood, taken on day 0 of AZD1222 vaccination. These receptors all come from an adult in good health.

The V call is TRBV4-3, the J call TRBJ1-5; D unresolved. Deletions cut 0 bases from V and 5 bases from J, with 8 bases between. Germline V CDR1 and CDR2: LGHNA, YSLEER. CDR3 length: 14 residues. In nucleotides, the CDR3 is TGCGCCAGCAGCCAAGATCTCGGGGATCAGCCCCAGCATTTT. Protein: CASSQDLGDQPQHF.

This chain joins TRBV6-6 and TRBJ2-3; D is unresolved. The germline V gene has CDR1 MNHNY and CDR2 SVGAGI (reference sequence). V lost 2 bases and J 6 bases, leaving 6 bases between the germline ends. The CDR3 is 12 amino acids. The DNA of the CDR3 is TGTGCCAGCAGTTACGCGCGGGATACGCAGTATTTT. This codes for CASSYARDTQYF.

The chain employs TRBV6-2 or TRBV6-3 and TRBJ1-2, with 9 bases fitting TRBD1. The germline gives CDR1 MNHEY, CDR2 SVGEGT. The J segment lost 8 bases and the V segment lost 2 bases, leaving 3 bases of the junction unmatched. The CDR3 is 13 residues long. The DNA of the CDR3 is TGTGCCAGCAGTTACGGACAGGGGTTGGGCTACACCTTC. Translating gives CASSYGQGLGYTF.

The V call is TRBV19, the J call TRBJ1-4; D is unclear. The CDR3 loop spans 15 amino acids. The V and J ends lost 4 bases and 3 bases respectively, with 12 bases between them. Germline V gives CDR1 LNHDA, CDR2 SQIVND (reference sequence). The CDR3 DNA follows: TGTGCCAGTAGTAATTTTAAGGGTTCTAATGAAAAACTGTTTTTT. Protein: CASSNFKGSNEKLFF.

The gene calls are TRBV5-6 and TRBJ2-5; D ambiguous. CDR1 SGHDT and CDR2 YYEEEE come from the germline V gene. V gave up 0 bases and J gave up 7 bases, with 7 bases separating them. This CDR3 is built from 12 residues. This chain's CDR3 is CASSLERATQYF. In nucleotides, the CDR3 is TGTGCCAGCAGCTTGGAACGCGCGACCCAGTACTTC.

J is TRBJ2-2 and V is TRBV29-1; D is uncertain. V was pared by 6 bases and J by 2 bases, with 13 bases between. The germline gives CDR1 SQVTM, CDR2 ANQGSEA. The CDR3 is 14 residues long. Written as DNA, the CDR3 is TGCAGCGTCCAGTCGGGTACTAACACCGGGGAGCTGTTTTTT. It codes for CSVQSGTNTGELFF.

The chain carries TRBV9 and TRBJ2-7; D is possibly TRBD2 (7 bases). The CDR3 contains 16 residues. CDR1 and CDR2 (germline): SGDLS, YYNGEE. Trimming took 3 bases from V and 0 from J, leaving 16 bases between them. This chain's CDR3 is CASSARGGASSYEQYF. CDR3 sequence (DNA): TGTGCCAGCAGCGCACGTGGGGGGGCGAGCTCCTACGAGCAGTACTTC.

The chain couples TRBV2 to TRBJ1-6, with 7 bases fitting TRBD1. This CDR3 has 15 residues. Unmatched junction bases numbered 9, after V lost 6 bases and J lost 7 bases. Germline V gene lookup returns CDR1 SNHLY and CDR2 FYNNEI. The CDR3 spells CASRRQGTLNSPLHF. CDR3 DNA: TGTGCCAGCAGAAGACAGGGTACCTTGAATTCACCCCTCCACTTT.

The chain couples TRBV5-1 to TRBJ2-1, with unresolved D. Trimming removed 0 bases from V and 4 bases from J, with 8 bases in between. Germline V lookup: CDR1 SGHRS, CDR2 YFSETQ. This CDR3 comprises 14 residues. The DNA for the CDR3 is TGCGCCAGCAGCTTGGAAAACAGATACAATGAGCAGTTCTTC. As protein: CASSLENRYNEQFF.

The CDR3 DNA sequence: TGTGCCAGCTCACCCCTAGACAGGGGGAACACCGGGGAGCTGTTTTTT. Its translation is CASSPLDRGNTGELFF. The J gene is TRBJ2-2, the V gene TRBV18; 8 nucleotides match TRBD1. Per the germline V gene, CDR1 is KGHSH and CDR2 is LQKENI. This CDR3 is built from 16 residues. V was pared by 3 bases and J by 1 base, with 4 bases of the junction left unmatched.

The rearrangement uses TRBV3-1 (or the pseudogene TRBV3-2) and TRBJ2-3, with 9 bases that match TRBD2. The CDR3 covers 16 residues. J lost 4 bases, V lost 2 bases, and 7 bases had no gene match. CDR1 and CDR2 (germline): LGHDT, YNNKEL (reference sequence). CDR3 amino acids: CASSQLPAGGSDTQYF. CDR3 DNA sequence: TGTGCCAGCAGCCAACTACCTGCGGGGGGGTCAGATACGCAGTATTTT.

V and J are TRBV19 and TRBJ2-7, with D perhaps matching TRBD1 or TRBD2 (6 bases each). The V end lost 4 bases, the J end lost 0 bases, and 10 bases lay between the germline ends. The CDR3 runs 14 residues. The germline V gene has CDR1 LNHDA and CDR2 SQIVND (reference sequence). For the CDR3, the DNA is TGTGCCAGTAGTAGGAGGGACATCTCCTACGAGCAGTACTTC. It yields the protein CASSRRDISYEQYF.

The chain recombines TRBV28 with TRBJ1-2; TRBD1 might be the D (6 bases). The germline CDR1 and CDR2 sequences are MDHEN and SYDVKM. CDR3 size: 12 residues. V lost 4 bases, J lost 8 bases, and 11 bases lay in between. The CDR3 DNA reads as TGTGCCAGCAGTTGGGGGCGGCGGGGCTACACCTTC. Amino acids: CASSWGRRGYTF.

This rearrangement joins TRBV27 to TRBJ1-1; D ambiguous. Germline V gene data show CDR1 as MNHEY and CDR2 as SMNVEV (reference sequence). The CDR3 is made up of 17 amino acids. The ends were cut back, 2 bases at V and 5 bases at J, with 21 bases in the middle. Written as DNA, the CDR3 is TGTGCCAGCAGTTTAATACCCCCCCGAAAAAGGCAGACTGAAGCTTTCTTT. Its translation is CASSLIPPRKRQTEAFF.

This chain joins TRBV4-2 and TRBJ1-5; 9 bases align to TRBD1. V lost 0 bases and J lost 3; bases outside the gene matches: 6. Germline lookup yields CDR1 LGHNA and CDR2 YNFKEQ. The CDR3 covers 17 residues. This chain's CDR3 is CASSQDVGDRANQPQHF. The CDR3 region has the DNA TGTGCCAGCAGCCAAGATGTGGGGGACAGGGCCAATCAGCCCCAGCATTTT.

This clone has a single count. This chain uses TRBV10-3 with TRBJ2-2; possibly TRBD2 for D (7 bases). The V end was cut by 10 bases, the J end by 3 bases, with 15 bases between. The CDR3 has 14 amino acids. Germline values: CDR1 ENHRY, CDR2 SYGVKD. CDR3 region: CATGAGADTGELFF. The CDR3 DNA reads as TGTGCCACAGGGGCGGGAGCGGACACCGGGGAGCTGTTTTTT.

The chain couples TRBV6-5 to TRBJ2-7; D is uncertain. V dropped 2 bases and J dropped 1 base, with 3 bases sitting between them. Germline CDR1 is MNHEY and CDR2 is SVGAGI. The length of the CDR3 is 12 residues. CDR3 in amino acids: CASSYDSYEQYF. In DNA form, the CDR3 reads TGTGCCAGCAGTTACGATTCCTACGAGCAGTACTTC.

The chain uses TRBV4-1 and TRBJ2-1; D may be TRBD1 or TRBD2 (5 bases each). This CDR3 is 14 amino acids long. Germline lookup yields CDR1 MGHRA and CDR2 YSYEKL. The V gene lost 3 bases and the J gene lost 4 bases, with 10 bases spanning the gap. In DNA form, the CDR3 reads TGCGCCAGCAGCCAGGGGGTTCTATACAATGAGCAGTTCTTC. Translating it yields CASSQGVLYNEQFF.

The rearrangement joins TRBV28 to TRBJ1-4; D is unclear. The CDR3 has 11 amino acids. Per the germline V gene, CDR1 is MDHEN and CDR2 is SYDVKM. V was pared by 6 bases and J by 10 bases, with 9 bases between. CDR3 bases: TGTGCCAGCAGCTCACGAGGAAAACTGTTTTTT. Amino acids: CASSSRGKLFF.

The gene calls are TRBV11-3 and TRBJ2-7; D tentatively reads TRBD1 or TRBD2 (5 bases each). Germline V CDR1 and CDR2: SGHNT, YENEEA. This CDR3 region has 14 residues. V lost 3 bases and J lost 3, with 12 bases in between. This CDR3 reads CASSFSGTGYEQYF. The CDR3 nucleotides are TGTGCCAGCAGCTTTTCAGGGACGGGCTACGAGCAGTACTTC.